This T cell receptor (beta chain) originates from a study of T cell clonotyping in hematopoietic cell transplantation. Overall study results and limits: Pathologically expanded recipient clonotypes increased progressively from day 30 to day 180 as diversity fell. No sorting was done, leaving CD4 and CD8 contributions mixed.

Repertoires were generated with immunoSEQ multiplex PCR, while TCRdb's copy carries only in-frame clones and drops some. The repertoire holds 25,000 to 30,000 clones, with roughly 91% as singletons. A single count supports this clone. What it recognizes is unknown. This CDR3 is 17 amino acids long. V was clipped by 1 base and J by 4 bases; unmatched bases: 7. Germline V gives CDR1 SGHTA, CDR2 FQGNSA. Specified time point: recipient sample about 28 days before transplant, after cytoreduction. Blood collection times were about day -28 and days 30, 100, 180 posttransplant. The source was peripheral blood mononuclear cells, collected before stem cell transplant. This TCR derives from a man aged 45-60 years with acute myeloid leukemia. Some clones in this sample may be carry-over from other donors' samples. J is TRBJ2-1 and V is TRBV7-2; 10 bases agree with TRBD2. The CDR3 here is CASSLVGLATRYNEQFF. CDR3 nucleotides: TGTGCCAGCAGCTTAGTGGGACTAGCGACTCGGTACAATGAGCAGTTCTTC.